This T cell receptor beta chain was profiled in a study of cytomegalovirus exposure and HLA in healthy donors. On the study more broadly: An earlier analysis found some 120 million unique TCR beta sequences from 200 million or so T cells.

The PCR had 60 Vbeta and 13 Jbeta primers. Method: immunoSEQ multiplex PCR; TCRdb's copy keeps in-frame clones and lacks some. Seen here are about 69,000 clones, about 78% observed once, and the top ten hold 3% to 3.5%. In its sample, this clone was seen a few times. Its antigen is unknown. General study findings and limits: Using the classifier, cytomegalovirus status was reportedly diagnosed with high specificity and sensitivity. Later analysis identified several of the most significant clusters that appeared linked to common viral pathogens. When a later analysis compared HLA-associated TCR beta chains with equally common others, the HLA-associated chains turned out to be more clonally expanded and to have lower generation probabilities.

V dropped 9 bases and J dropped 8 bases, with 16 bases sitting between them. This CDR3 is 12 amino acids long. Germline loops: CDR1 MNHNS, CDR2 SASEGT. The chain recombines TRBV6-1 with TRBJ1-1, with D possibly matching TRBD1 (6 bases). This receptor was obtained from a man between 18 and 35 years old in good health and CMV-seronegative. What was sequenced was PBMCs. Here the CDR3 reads CASAQGSYEAFF. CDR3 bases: TGTGCCAGTGCACAGGGTTCATACGAAGCTTTCTTT.